These 17 T cell receptor beta chains originate from one sample sequenced in a study of OX40 agonist ivuxolimab in advanced cancers. Generated by immunoSEQ multiplex PCR, the TCRdb table keeps only in-frame clones and is missing some. This sample carries 65,000 to 95,000 clones, around 92% of them seen once, and the ten largest clones take more than 8.5%. Sequenced material: CD4+ or CD8+ T cells sorted from blood, taken in a trial of the OX40 agonist ivuxolimab. These receptors originate from an adult with an advanced solid tumor such as melanoma, head and neck, liver or kidney cancer.

This clone was seen a handful of times. The chain links TRBV18 to TRBJ1-5; D perhaps matches TRBD1 (5 bases). Germline values: CDR1 KGHSH, CDR2 LQKENI. The length of the CDR3 is 13 residues. Trimming left V 5 bases short and J 2 bases short, with 7 bases between. CDR3 region: CASSTTGNQPQHF. The CDR3 DNA is TGTGCCAGCTCAACGACAGGCAATCAGCCCCAGCATTTT.

The chain joins TRBV19 to TRBJ2-3, with 7 bases lining up with TRBD2. Germline loops: CDR1 LNHDA, CDR2 SQIVND (reference sequence). CDR3 length: 15 amino acids. V was pared by 7 bases and J by 6 bases, with 13 bases of the junction left unmatched. CDR3 in amino acids: CASTSSGAQGDTQYF. Here the CDR3 DNA reads TGTGCCAGTACCTCGAGCGGGGCCCAGGGTGATACGCAGTATTTT.

A few counts support this clone. V gene TRBV11-2 combines with J gene TRBJ1-2; a weak D match, TRBD1 (5 bases). Germline values: CDR1 SGHAT, CDR2 FQNNGV. V gave up 3 bases and J gave up 4 bases, with 9 bases separating them. The CDR3 has 13 amino acids. The CDR3 region is CASSLPGGYGYTF. CDR3 nucleotides: TGTGCCAGCAGCTTGCCGGGGGGCTATGGCTACACCTTC.

This clone appeared once. The chain carries TRBV28 and TRBJ2-7, with D perhaps matching TRBD1 or TRBD2 (6 bases each). The CDR3 contains 16 residues. Trimming took off 4 bases at V and 1 base at J, with 17 bases between the two ends. Germline CDR1 reads MDHEN; CDR2 reads SYDVKM. The CDR3 coding sequence is TGTGCCAGCAGTTCCCCAAGGGGGGCGTATTCCTACGAGCAGTACTTC. This translates into CASSSPRGAYSYEQYF.

The rearrangement joins TRBV30 to TRBJ1-3, with D perhaps matching TRBD1 (5 bases). V gave up 3 bases and J gave up 4 bases, with 22 bases separating them. In germline, CDR1 is GTSNPN, CDR2 SVGIG (reference sequence). The CDR3 sequence is 17 residues long. The CDR3 nucleotides read TGTGCCTGGAGAAGGGCAGGGAAAATGGTTGCGGGAAACACCATATATTTT. Its protein product is CAWRRAGKMVAGNTIYF.

V and J are TRBV7-9 and TRBJ1-5; no clear D gene. Trimming removed 5 bases from V and 3 bases from J, with 17 bases in between. This CDR3 region has 16 residues. Per germline, CDR1 SEHNR and CDR2 FQNEAQ (reference sequence). CDR3 amino acids: CASSQELAAYNQPQHF. The DNA for the CDR3 is TGTGCCAGCAGCCAAGAGTTGGCAGCATACAATCAGCCCCAGCATTTT.

CDR3 coding DNA: TGTGCCAGCAGTGAGATTGAGGCTACCGGGGAGCTGTTTTTT. Translated: CASSEIEATGELFF. The V call is TRBV2, the J call TRBJ2-2; no clear D. Per germline, CDR1 SNHLY and CDR2 FYNNEI. The CDR3 consists of 14 residues. The V and J ends lost 3 bases and 5 bases respectively, with 10 bases between them. The full variable domain, with the rest looked up from reference TRBV2 and TRBJ2-2, is EPEVTQTPSHQVTQMGQEVILRCVPISNHLYFYWYRQILGQKVEFLVSFYNNEISEKSEIFDDQFSVERPDGSNFTLKIRSTKLEDSAMYFCASSEIEATGELFFGEGSRLTVL.

This chain joins TRBV12-5 and TRBJ2-1; D is ambiguous. The germline V and J ends were trimmed by 2 bases and 2 bases, with 4 bases remaining between them. Germline V gene data show CDR1 as LGHNT and CDR2 as FRNRAP. CDR3 length: 13 amino acids. CDR3 loop: CASGLSTYNEQFF. The CDR3 coding sequence is TGTGCTAGTGGTTTGAGTACCTACAATGAGCAGTTCTTC.

The chain recombines TRBV5-4 with TRBJ2-1; 7 nucleotides match TRBD2. The CDR3 is 14 residues long. Germline CDR1 and CDR2: SGHNT and YYREEE (reference sequence). V lost 3 bases, J lost 7 bases, and 7 bases stayed unmatched. CDR3 coding DNA: TGTGCCAGCAGCTCGGGACTACTGACTAATGAGCAGTTCTTC. Translation: CASSSGLLTNEQFF.

The rearrangement uses TRBV5-1 and TRBJ1-1; D gene uncertain. CDR3 length: 13 residues. V shed 4 bases and J shed 1 base, with 8 bases lying between them. The germline V gene encodes CDR1 SGHRS and CDR2 YFSETQ. For the CDR3, the DNA is TGCGCCAGCAGCCCGGGAGGGAACACTGAAGCTTTCTTT. Translation: CASSPGGNTEAFF.

The chain uses TRBV7-9 and TRBJ2-7; weak D call: TRBD1 (6 bases). Germline-derived CDR1 and CDR2 are SEHNR and FQNEAQ (reference sequence). V was pared by 5 bases and J by 1 base, with 18 bases between. The CDR3 has 16 amino acids. The CDR3 nucleotides are TGTGCCAGCAGCCCAATCACCAGGGGTTTTTCCTACGAGCAGTACTTC. Translation gives CASSPITRGFSYEQYF.

The chain links TRBV6-1 to TRBJ2-6, with D unresolved. CDR1 MNHNS and CDR2 SASEGT come from the germline V gene. The CDR3 length is 18 residues. Trimming cost V 2 bases and J 0 bases, with 14 bases left between them. In DNA, the CDR3 is TGTGCCAGCAGTGAAACATGGGCCGGGCTCTCTGGGGCCAACGTCCTGACTTTC. Translation: CASSETWAGLSGANVLTF.

The V gene is TRBV2, the J gene TRBJ1-2; a weak D match, TRBD1 (5 bases). CDR3 length: 13 amino acids. Looked up from germline, CDR1 is SNHLY and CDR2 is FYNNEI. Trimming left V 6 bases short and J 2 bases short, with 10 bases between. The CDR3 region is CASSQGRNYGYTF. For the CDR3, the DNA is TGTGCCAGCAGCCAGGGACGCAACTATGGCTACACCTTC.

The chain employs TRBV5-4 and TRBJ2-7; D possibly uses TRBD1 or TRBD2 (6 bases each). The CDR3 runs to 14 residues. Germline V gives CDR1 SGHNT, CDR2 YYREEE (reference sequence). V shed 4 bases and J shed 7 bases, with 18 bases lying between them. The chain's CDR3 is CASSRVGGAGEQYF. DNA for the CDR3: TGTGCCAGCAGCCGGGTGGGGGGCGCGGGGGAGCAGTACTTC.

This chain connects TRBV5-1 to TRBJ2-2; D remains unclear. This CDR3 comprises 14 residues. Germline V gene lookup returns CDR1 SGHRS and CDR2 YFSETQ. Trimming shortened V by 4 bases and J by 3 bases, and 10 bases separated the two germline ends. CDR3 nucleotides: TGCGCCAGCAGCCTCATAAGTGACACCGGGGAGCTGTTTTTT. Translated: CASSLISDTGELFF.

The rearrangement joins TRBV28 to TRBJ2-7, with D tentatively TRBD2 (6 bases). Per the germline V gene, CDR1 is MDHEN and CDR2 is SYDVKM. The CDR3 sequence is 14 residues long. The germline V and J ends were trimmed by 6 bases and 3 bases, with 15 bases remaining between them. The CDR3 nucleotides are TGTGCCAGCAGCCCGTTGGGGGGAAGCTACGAGCAGTACTTC. Protein: CASSPLGGSYEQYF.

The V gene is TRBV6-5, the J gene TRBJ2-7; D remains unclear. The germline V and J ends were trimmed by 0 bases and 6 bases, with 9 bases remaining between them. The CDR3 covers 13 residues. Germline lookup yields CDR1 MNHEY and CDR2 SVGAGI. CDR3 DNA sequence: TGTGCCAGCAGTTACTCGGCCCAAGGCGAGCAGTACTTC. Amino acid sequence: CASSYSAQGEQYF.